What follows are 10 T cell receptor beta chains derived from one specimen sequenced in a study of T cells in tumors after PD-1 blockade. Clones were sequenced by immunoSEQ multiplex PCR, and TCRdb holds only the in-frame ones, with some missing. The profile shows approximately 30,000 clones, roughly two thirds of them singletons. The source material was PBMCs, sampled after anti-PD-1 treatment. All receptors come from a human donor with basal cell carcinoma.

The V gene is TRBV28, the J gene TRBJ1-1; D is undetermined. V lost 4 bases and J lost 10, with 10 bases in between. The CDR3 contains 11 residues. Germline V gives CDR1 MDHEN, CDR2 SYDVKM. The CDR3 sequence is CASSSPLGAFF. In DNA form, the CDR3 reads TGTGCCAGCAGTTCCCCACTGGGAGCTTTCTTT.

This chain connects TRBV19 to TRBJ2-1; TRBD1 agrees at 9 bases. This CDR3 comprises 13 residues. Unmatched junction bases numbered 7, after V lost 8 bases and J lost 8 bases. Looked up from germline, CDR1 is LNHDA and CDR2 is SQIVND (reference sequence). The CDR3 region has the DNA TGTGCCAGTCACCAACAGGGGGCCTATGAGCAGTTCTTC. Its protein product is CASHQQGAYEQFF.

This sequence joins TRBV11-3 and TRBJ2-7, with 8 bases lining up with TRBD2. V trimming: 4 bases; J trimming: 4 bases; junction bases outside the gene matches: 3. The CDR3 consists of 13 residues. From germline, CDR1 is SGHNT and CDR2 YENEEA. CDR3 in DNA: TGTGCCAGCAGCTATAGCGGGATATACGAGCAGTACTTC. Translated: CASSYSGIYEQYF.

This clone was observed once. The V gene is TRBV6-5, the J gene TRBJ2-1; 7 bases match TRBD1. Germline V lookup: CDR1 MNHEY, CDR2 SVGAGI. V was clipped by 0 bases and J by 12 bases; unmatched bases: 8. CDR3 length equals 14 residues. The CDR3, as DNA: TGTGCCAGCAGTTACTCAGGGACAGCCATCGGGCAGTTCTTC. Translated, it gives CASSYSGTAIGQFF.

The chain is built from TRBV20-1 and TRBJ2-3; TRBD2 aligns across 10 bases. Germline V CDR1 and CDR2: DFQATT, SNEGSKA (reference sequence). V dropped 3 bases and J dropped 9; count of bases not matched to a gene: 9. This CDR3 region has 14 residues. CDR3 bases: TGCAGTGCTAGTCTAGCGGGGGCGTCAGGGACGCAGTATTTT. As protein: CSASLAGASGTQYF.

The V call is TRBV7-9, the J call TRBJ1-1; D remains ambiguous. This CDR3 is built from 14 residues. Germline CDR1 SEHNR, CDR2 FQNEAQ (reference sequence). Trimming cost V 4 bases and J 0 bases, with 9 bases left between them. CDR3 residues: CASSSQTVNTEAFF. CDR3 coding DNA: TGTGCCAGCAGCTCCCAGACGGTGAACACTGAAGCTTTCTTT.

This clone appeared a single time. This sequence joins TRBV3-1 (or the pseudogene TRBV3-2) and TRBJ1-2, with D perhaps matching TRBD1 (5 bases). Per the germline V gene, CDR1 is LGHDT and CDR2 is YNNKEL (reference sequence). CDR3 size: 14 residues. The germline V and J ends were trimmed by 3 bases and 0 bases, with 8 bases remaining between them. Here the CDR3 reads CASSQVGANYGYTF. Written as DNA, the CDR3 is TGTGCCAGCAGCCAGGTAGGGGCTAACTATGGCTACACCTTC.

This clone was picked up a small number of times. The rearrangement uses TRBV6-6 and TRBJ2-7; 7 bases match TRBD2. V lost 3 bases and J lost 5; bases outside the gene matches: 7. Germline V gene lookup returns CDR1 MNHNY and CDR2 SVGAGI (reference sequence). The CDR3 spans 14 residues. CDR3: CASSYTGGSDEQYF. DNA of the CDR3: TGTGCCAGCAGTTATACCGGGGGGTCGGACGAGCAGTACTTC.

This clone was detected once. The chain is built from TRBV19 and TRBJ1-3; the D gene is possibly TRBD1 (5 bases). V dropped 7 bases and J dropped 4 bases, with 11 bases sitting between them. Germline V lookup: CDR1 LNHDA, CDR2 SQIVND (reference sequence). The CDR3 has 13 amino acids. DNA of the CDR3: TGTGCCAGTATGGGCAGGGTCGGAAACACCATATATTTT. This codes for CASMGRVGNTIYF.

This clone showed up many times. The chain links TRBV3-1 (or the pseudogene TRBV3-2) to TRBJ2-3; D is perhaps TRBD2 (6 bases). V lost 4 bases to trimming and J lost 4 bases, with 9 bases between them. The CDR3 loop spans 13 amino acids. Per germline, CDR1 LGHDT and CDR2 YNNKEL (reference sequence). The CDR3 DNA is TGTGCCAGCAGCCCAGGAGGGCCAGATACGCAGTATTTT. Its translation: CASSPGGPDTQYF.